This T cell receptor beta chain was captured in a study of shared clonotypes between healthy human individuals. V was shortened by 5 bases and J by 5 bases, with 13 bases between the two germline ends. The CDR3 covers 13 residues. The germline V gene encodes CDR1 SGHNT and CDR2 YYREEE (reference sequence). Here immunoSEQ multiplex PCR was the method, and the copy in TCRdb shows in-frame clones only, minus some. The sample includes under 2,500,000 clones, around 95% of them seen just once. This TCR was recovered from a man between 18 and 29 years old in good health. This chain links TRBV5-4 with TRBJ2-5; D remains ambiguous. The sequenced sample consisted of naive CD4+ T cells sorted from blood. As to subset: CD45RA+ positively selected. The CDR3 reads CASSPARLETQYF. The CDR3 DNA reads TGTGCCAGCAGTCCAGCCAGACTCGAGACCCAGTACTTC.